The sequence of this T cell receptor (beta chain) was determined in a study of blood T cell repertoires in COVID-19. Study details: Italy, Spain and the United States were the sources of the convalescent and acute COVID-19 samples. T cells, B-cell-depleted T cells, or PBMCs supplied cDNA or gDNA.

Under the authors' procedure: Quantification of nucleated cells was approximated via reference gene primer amplification. Method: immunoSEQ multiplex PCR; TCRdb's copy keeps in-frame clones and lacks some. V and J calls and clone size come straight from that table; D and trimming were deduced from the DNA. This repertoire shows over 600,000 clones, approximately 90% found once; its top ten account for roughly 0.25%. J lost 3 bases, V lost 0 bases, and 0 bases had no gene match. Germline CDR1 is LGHNA and CDR2 is YSLEER. The CDR3 sequence is 14 residues long. Sequences were obtained from peripheral blood. The J gene is TRBJ1-2, the V gene TRBV4-3; TRBD1 agrees at 8 bases. This TCR was recovered from a woman aged 18-29 years with acute or convalescent COVID-19. The CDR3, as DNA: TGCGCCAGCAGCCAAGAACAGGGGGACTATGGCTACACCTTC. This sequence encodes CASSQEQGDYGYTF.